This TCR beta chain was recorded in a study of blood T cell repertoires in COVID-19. This table comes from immunoSEQ multiplex PCR, and its TCRdb copy is limited to in-frame clones, with some not included. The table shows roughly 280,000 clones, with 75% to 90% occurring only once. Sequenced: peripheral blood. The receptor's source is a woman between 45 and 60 years old who had recovered from COVID-19.

Written as DNA, the CDR3 is TGTGCCAGCAGCGAAGACCGGGTACGGCAGTACTTC. Its translation is CASSEDRVRQYF. This chain joins TRBV7-2 and TRBJ2-7; D ambiguous. This CDR3 comprises 12 residues. The V gene lost 5 bases and the J gene lost 9 bases, with 14 bases spanning the gap. Germline V gene lookup returns CDR1 SGHTA and CDR2 FQGNSA. The whole variable domain, filled in from reference TRBV7-2 and TRBJ2-7, reads GAGVSQSPSNKVTEKGKDVELRCDPISGHTALYWYRQSLGQGLEFLIYFQGNSAPDKSGLPSDRFSAERTGGSVSTLTIQRTQQEDSAVYLCASSEDRVRQYFGPGTRLTVT.